The following is a T cell receptor (beta chain) sequence with its context. Its specificity is unknown. These data are taken from a study of long-term antiretroviral therapy in people with HIV. Findings of the study overall: Post-treatment diversity went higher with ART but stayed below transplant donor controls. Repertoire composition at all time points was dominated by clones that had expanded before ART.

The immunoSEQ assay was v3.0, run at survey level. Method: immunoSEQ multiplex PCR; TCRdb's copy keeps in-frame clones and lacks some. The sample lists roughly 33,000 clones, approximately 84% seen once, with approximately 8% in the top ten. This clonotype was sampled from a woman in her forties or fifties with HIV. The source material was unsorted PBMCs, sampled 3.1 years after starting antiretroviral therapy.

CDR3 loop: CASSPRRGDTQYF. CDR3 DNA: TGTGCCAGCAGCCCTCGCCGAGGAGATACGCAGTATTTT. The chain uses TRBV6-6 and TRBJ2-3, with D unresolved. V was pared by 6 bases and J by 5 bases, with 12 bases between. Germline V gene lookup returns CDR1 MNHNY and CDR2 SVGAGI (reference sequence). This CDR3 has 13 residues.